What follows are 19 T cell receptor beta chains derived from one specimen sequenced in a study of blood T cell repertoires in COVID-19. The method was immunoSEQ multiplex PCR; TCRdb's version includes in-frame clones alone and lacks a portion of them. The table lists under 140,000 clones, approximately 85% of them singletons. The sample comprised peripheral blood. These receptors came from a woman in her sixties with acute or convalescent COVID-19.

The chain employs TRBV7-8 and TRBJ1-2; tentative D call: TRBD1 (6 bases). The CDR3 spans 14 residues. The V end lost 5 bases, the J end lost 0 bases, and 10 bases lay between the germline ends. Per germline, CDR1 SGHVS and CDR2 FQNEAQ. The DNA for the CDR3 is TGTGCCAGCAGCCGAGGACAGACTAACTATGGCTACACCTTC. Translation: CASSRGQTNYGYTF.

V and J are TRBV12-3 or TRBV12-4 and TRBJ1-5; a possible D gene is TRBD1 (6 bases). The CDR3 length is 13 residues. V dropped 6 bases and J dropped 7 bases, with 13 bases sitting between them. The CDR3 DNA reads TGTGCCAGCAGCCGGGAGGGGGAGCAGCCCCAGCATTTT. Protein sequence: CASSREGEQPQHF.

For the CDR3, the DNA is TGTGCCAGCAGCGTTACGACAGGGGTCGACTATGGCTACACCTTC. It specifies CASSVTTGVDYGYTF. The chain couples TRBV9 to TRBJ1-2, with 8 bases matching TRBD1. The CDR3 has 15 amino acids. The V gene's germline CDR1 is SGDLS and CDR2 YYNGEE. The J segment lost 3 bases and the V segment lost 2 bases, leaving 6 bases of the junction unmatched.

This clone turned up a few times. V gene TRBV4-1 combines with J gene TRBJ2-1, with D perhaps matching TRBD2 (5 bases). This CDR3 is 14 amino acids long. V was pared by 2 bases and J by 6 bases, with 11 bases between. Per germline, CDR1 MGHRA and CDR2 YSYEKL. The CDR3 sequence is CASSQFPGGNEQFF. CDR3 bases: TGCGCCAGCAGCCAATTTCCAGGAGGCAATGAGCAGTTCTTC.

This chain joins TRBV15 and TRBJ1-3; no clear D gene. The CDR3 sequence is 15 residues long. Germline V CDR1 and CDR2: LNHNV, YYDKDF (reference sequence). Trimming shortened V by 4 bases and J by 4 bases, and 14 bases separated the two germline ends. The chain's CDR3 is CATSTGRTAGNTIYF. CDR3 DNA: TGTGCCACCAGCACCGGGAGAACCGCAGGAAACACCATATATTTT.

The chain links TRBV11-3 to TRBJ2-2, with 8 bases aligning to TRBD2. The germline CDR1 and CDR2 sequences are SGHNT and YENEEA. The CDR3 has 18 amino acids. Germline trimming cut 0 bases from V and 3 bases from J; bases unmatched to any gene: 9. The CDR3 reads CASSLDALAGTYTGELFF. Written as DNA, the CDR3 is TGTGCCAGCAGCTTAGATGCGTTAGCGGGGACTTACACCGGGGAGCTGTTTTTT.

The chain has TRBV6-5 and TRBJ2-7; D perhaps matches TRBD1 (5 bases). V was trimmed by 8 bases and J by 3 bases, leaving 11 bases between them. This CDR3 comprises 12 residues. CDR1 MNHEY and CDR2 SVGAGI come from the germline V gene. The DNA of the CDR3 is TGTGCCAGCGAAACAGGTGACTACGAGCAGTACTTC. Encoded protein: CASETGDYEQYF.

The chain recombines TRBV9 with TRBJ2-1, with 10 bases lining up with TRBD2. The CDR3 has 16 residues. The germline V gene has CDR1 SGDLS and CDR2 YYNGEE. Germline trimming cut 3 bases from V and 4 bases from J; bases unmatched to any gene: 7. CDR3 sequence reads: CASSDRSGGAYNEQFF. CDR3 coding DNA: TGTGCCAGCAGCGACCGGAGCGGGGGGGCTTACAATGAGCAGTTCTTC.

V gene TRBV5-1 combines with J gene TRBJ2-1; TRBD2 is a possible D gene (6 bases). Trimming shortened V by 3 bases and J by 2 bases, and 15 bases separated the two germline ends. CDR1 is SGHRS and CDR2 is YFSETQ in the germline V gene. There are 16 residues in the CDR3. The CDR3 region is CASSSQGPGAYNEQFF. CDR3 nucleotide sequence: TGCGCCAGCAGCTCCCAGGGTCCGGGGGCCTACAATGAGCAGTTCTTC.

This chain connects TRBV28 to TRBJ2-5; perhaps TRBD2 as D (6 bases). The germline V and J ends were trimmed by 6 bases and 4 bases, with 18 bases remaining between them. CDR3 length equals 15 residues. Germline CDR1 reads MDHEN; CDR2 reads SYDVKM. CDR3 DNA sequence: TGTGCCAGCAGCCTCGGAGGGAGTTATGCAGAGACCCAGTACTTC. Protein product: CASSLGGSYAETQYF.

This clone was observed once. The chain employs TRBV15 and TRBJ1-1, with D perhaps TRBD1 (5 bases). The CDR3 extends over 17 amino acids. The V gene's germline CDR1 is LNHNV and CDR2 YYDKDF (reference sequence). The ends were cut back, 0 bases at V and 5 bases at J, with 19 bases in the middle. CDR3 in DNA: TGTGCCACCAGCAGAGATTTGTTGCGTAGCGGGACGACTGAAGCTTTCTTT. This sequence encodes CATSRDLLRSGTTEAFF.

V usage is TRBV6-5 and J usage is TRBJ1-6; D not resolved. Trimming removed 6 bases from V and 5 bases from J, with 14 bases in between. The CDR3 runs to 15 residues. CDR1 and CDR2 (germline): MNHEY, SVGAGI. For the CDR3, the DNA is TGTGCCAGCAGGATGGGCAGGAGGAATAATTCACCCCTCCACTTT. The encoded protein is CASRMGRRNNSPLHF.

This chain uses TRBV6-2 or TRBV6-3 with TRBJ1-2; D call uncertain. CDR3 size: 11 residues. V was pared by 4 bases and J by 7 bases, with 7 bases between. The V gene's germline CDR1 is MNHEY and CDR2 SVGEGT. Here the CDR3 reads CASSWESGYTF. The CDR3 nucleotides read TGTGCCAGCAGTTGGGAGTCTGGCTACACCTTC.

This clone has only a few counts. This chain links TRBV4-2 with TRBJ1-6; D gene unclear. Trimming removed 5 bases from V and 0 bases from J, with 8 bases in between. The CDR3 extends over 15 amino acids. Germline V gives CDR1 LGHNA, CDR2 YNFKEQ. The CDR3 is CASSVRSSYNSPLHF. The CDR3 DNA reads TGTGCCAGCAGCGTCCGGAGCTCCTATAATTCACCCCTCCACTTT.

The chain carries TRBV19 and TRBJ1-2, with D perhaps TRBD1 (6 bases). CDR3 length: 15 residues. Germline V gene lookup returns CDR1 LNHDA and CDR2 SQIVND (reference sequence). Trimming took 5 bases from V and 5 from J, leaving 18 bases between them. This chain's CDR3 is CASSLTLTGPYGYTF. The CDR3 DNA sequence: TGTGCCAGTAGTCTCACTCTGACAGGTCCTTATGGCTACACCTTC.

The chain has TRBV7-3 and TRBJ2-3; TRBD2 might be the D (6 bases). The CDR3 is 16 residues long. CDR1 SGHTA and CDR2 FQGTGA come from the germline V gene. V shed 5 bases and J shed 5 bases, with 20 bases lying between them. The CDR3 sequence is CASSPKRRGDEDTQYF. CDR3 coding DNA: TGTGCCAGCAGCCCTAAACGTCGCGGGGACGAAGATACGCAGTATTTT.

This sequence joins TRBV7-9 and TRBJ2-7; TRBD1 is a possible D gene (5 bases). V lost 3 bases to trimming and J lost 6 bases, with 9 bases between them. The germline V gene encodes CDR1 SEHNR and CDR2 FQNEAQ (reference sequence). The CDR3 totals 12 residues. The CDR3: CASSFTGGEQYF. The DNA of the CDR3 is TGTGCCAGCAGCTTTACAGGCGGCGAGCAGTACTTC.

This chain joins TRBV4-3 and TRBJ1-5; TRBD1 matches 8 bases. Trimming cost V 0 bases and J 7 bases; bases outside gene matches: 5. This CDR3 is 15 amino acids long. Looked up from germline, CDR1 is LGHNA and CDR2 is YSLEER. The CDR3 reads CASSQDRGLWQPQHF. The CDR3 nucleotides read TGCGCCAGCAGCCAAGACAGGGGGCTATGGCAGCCCCAGCATTTT.

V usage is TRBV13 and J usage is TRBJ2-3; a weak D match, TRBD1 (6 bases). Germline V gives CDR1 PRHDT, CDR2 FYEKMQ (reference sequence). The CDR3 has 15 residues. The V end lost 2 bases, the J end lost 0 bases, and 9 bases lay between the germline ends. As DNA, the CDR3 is TGTGCCAGCAGCTTACAGGGGTTAAGCACAGATACGCAGTATTTT. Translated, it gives CASSLQGLSTDTQYF.